This T cell receptor beta chain was sequenced in a study of blood T cell repertoires in COVID-19. Repertoires were generated with immunoSEQ multiplex PCR, while TCRdb's copy carries only in-frame clones and drops some. The sample yields roughly 35,000 clones, about 90% seen once. This CDR3 contains 15 residues. Between the trimmed V and J ends, which lost 5 bases and 1 base, there was a span of 15 bases. Germline loops: CDR1 SGHAT, CDR2 FQNNGV. The genes are TRBV11-2 and TRBJ2-7, with a possible D match to TRBD1 (5 bases). The sequenced material came from peripheral blood. This receptor was identified in a man aged 65 to 79 with acute or convalescent COVID-19. The chain's CDR3 is CASSKPSTGSYEQYF. CDR3 in DNA: TGTGCCAGCAGCAAACCATCTACAGGATCCTACGAGCAGTACTTC. Variable domain in full (rest from reference TRBV11-2 and TRBJ2-7): EAGVAQSPRYKIIEKRQSVAFWCNPISGHATLYWYQQILGQGPKLLIQFQNNGVVDDSQLPKDRFSAERLKGVDSTLKIQPAKLEDSAVYLCASSKPSTGSYEQYFGPGTRLTVT.